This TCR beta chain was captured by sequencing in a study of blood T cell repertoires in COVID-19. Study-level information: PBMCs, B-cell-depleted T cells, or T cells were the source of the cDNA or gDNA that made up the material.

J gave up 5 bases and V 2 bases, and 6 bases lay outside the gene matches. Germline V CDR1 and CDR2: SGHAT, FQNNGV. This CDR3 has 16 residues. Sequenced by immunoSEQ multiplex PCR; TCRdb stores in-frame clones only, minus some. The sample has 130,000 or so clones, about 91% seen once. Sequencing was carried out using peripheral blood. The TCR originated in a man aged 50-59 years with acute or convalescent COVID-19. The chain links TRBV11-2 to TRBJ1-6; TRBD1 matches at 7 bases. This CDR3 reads CASSLRPGGNNSPLHF. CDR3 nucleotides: TGTGCCAGCAGCTTACGTCCAGGGGGAAATAATTCACCCCTCCACTTT.